The 26 T cell receptor beta chains below were found in one sample sequenced in a study of cytomegalovirus exposure and HLA in healthy donors. The primer mix had 60 Vbeta and 13 Jbeta primers. Repertoires were generated with immunoSEQ multiplex PCR, while TCRdb's copy carries only in-frame clones and drops some. The table includes about 96,000 clones, 65% to 85% detected once. The sequenced sample was PBMCs. The receptors were sampled from a woman between 65 and 79 years old in good health and CMV-seropositive.

The V and J genes are TRBV19 and TRBJ2-3; 13 bases match TRBD2. CDR1 LNHDA and CDR2 SQIVND come from the germline V gene (reference sequence). The length of the CDR3 is 17 residues. Trimming took 5 bases from V and 3 from J; bases not matched to a gene: 8. The CDR3 spells CASSASLAGGPTDTQYF. DNA for the CDR3: TGTGCCAGTAGTGCCTCACTAGCGGGAGGGCCAACAGATACGCAGTATTTT.

The V gene is TRBV5-4, the J gene TRBJ1-1; tentatively, D is TRBD1 (5 bases). Germline CDR1 SGHNT, CDR2 YYREEE (reference sequence). The CDR3 covers 13 residues. V shed 4 bases and J shed 1 base, with 8 bases lying between them. The CDR3 loop reads CASSVDTNTEAFF. The CDR3 DNA is TGTGCCAGCAGCGTGGACACGAACACTGAAGCTTTCTTT.

The V and J genes are TRBV10-3 and TRBJ2-7, with D perhaps TRBD1 (5 bases). Trimming shortened V by 7 bases and J by 2 bases, and 21 bases separated the two germline ends. Germline V gives CDR1 ENHRY, CDR2 SYGVKD. The CDR3 is 16 residues long. The DNA for the CDR3 is TGTGCCATCAACGGAAAAGGGCCAGGGTTCACCTACGAGCAGTACTTC. Amino acids: CAINGKGPGFTYEQYF.

The table lists this clone with a count of one. The gene calls are TRBV6-1 and TRBJ2-2; 10 bases are shared with TRBD1. The CDR3 consists of 15 residues. V dropped 8 bases and J dropped 4; count of bases not matched to a gene: 7. Per germline, CDR1 MNHNS and CDR2 SASEGT. CDR3 residues: CASGRQGASTGELFF. The CDR3, as DNA: TGTGCCAGCGGTCGACAGGGGGCTTCCACCGGGGAGCTGTTTTTT.

The chain employs TRBV4-2 and TRBJ1-2; 8 bases are a match to TRBD1. The CDR3 loop spans 16 amino acids. V dropped 0 bases and J dropped 5; count of bases not matched to a gene: 8. CDR1 and CDR2 from the germline V gene are LGHNA and YNFKEQ. For the CDR3, the DNA is TGTGCCAGCAGCCAAGACAACGACAGGGGAATTTATGGCTACACCTTC. It is translated as CASSQDNDRGIYGYTF.

This clone turned up a few times. The genes are TRBV14 and TRBJ1-2, with TRBD1 identical over 9 bases. The CDR3 runs to 14 residues. Germline V gene lookup returns CDR1 SGHDN and CDR2 FVKESK. Trimming removed 4 bases from V and 7 bases from J; junction bases left unmatched: 7. The CDR3 DNA is TGTGCCAGCAGCCCATGGGACAGGGATGGTGGCTACACCTTC. Its translation is CASSPWDRDGGYTF.

This chain connects TRBV6-1 to TRBJ1-5; unclear D gene. This CDR3 is 13 amino acids long. Per the germline V gene, CDR1 is MNHNS and CDR2 is SASEGT. Trimming took off 7 bases at V and 6 bases at J, with 13 bases between the two ends. CDR3 coding DNA: TGTGCCAGCACCACTTTACCGGGTCAGCCCCAGCATTTT. This sequence encodes CASTTLPGQPQHF.

The gene calls are TRBV19 and TRBJ1-3; 7 bases align to TRBD1. The CDR3 sequence is 15 residues long. V dropped 2 bases and J dropped 6; count of bases not matched to a gene: 7. The germline V gene encodes CDR1 LNHDA and CDR2 SQIVND (reference sequence). The CDR3 spells CASSISGQRKNTIYF. The CDR3 nucleotides read TGTGCCAGTAGTATATCGGGACAGCGAAAAAACACCATATATTTT.

This clone came up once. At the DNA level, this CDR3 is encoded by other sequences in the same sample as well. The chain employs TRBV5-8 and TRBJ2-5; possible D gene TRBD2, 6 bases. The CDR3 has 13 residues. Germline CDR1 reads SGHTS; CDR2 reads YDEGEE. V was pared by 3 bases and J by 7 bases, with 13 bases between. The CDR3 is CASSSRLVRTQYF. CDR3 bases: TGTGCCAGCAGCTCCCGACTAGTCAGGACCCAGTACTTC.

This clone has just a few counts. This chain links TRBV4-3 with TRBJ2-2; D is perhaps TRBD1 (6 bases). This CDR3 region has 13 residues. V lost 4 bases, J lost 14 bases, and 17 bases lay in between. Germline V CDR1 and CDR2: LGHNA, YSLEER. The DNA for the CDR3 is TGCGCCAGCAGCCCGAACCGGGACATGAGACTGTTTTTT. Translated: CASSPNRDMRLFF.

The chain joins TRBV2 to TRBJ2-1; TRBD2 agrees at 13 bases. CDR1 is SNHLY, CDR2 FYNNEI, per germline. Losses at the gene ends were 5 bases for V and 4 bases for J; bases not matched to a gene: 2. CDR3 length: 15 residues. The CDR3 loop reads CASSQGLAGYNEQFF. The CDR3 DNA follows: TGTGCCAGCAGTCAGGGACTAGCGGGGTACAATGAGCAGTTCTTC.

The chain is built from TRBV4-2 and TRBJ2-1; 11 bases fit TRBD2. J gave up 3 bases and V 1 base, and 5 bases lay outside the gene matches. The CDR3 is 17 residues long. CDR1 and CDR2 (germline): LGHNA, YNFKEQ. This CDR3 reads CASSQVAGTSGYNEQFF. The CDR3 nucleotides are TGTGCCAGCAGCCAAGTGGCCGGGACTAGCGGCTACAATGAGCAGTTCTTC.

This chain uses TRBV4-3 with TRBJ2-2; TRBD1 matches at 7 bases. CDR1 and CDR2 from the germline V gene are LGHNA and YSLEER. The junction had 5 bases not matched to a gene; V was cut back by 4 bases and J by 0 bases. The CDR3 has 16 residues. The CDR3 DNA reads TGCGCCAGCAGCCGTTCCAGGGGGTCGAACACCGGGGAGCTGTTTTTT. It translates to CASSRSRGSNTGELFF.

The chain links TRBV10-2 to TRBJ1-1, with D hard to call. The V end lost 3 bases, the J end lost 6 bases, and 14 bases lay between the germline ends. There are 14 residues in the CDR3. Germline assignment: CDR1 WSHSY and CDR2 SAAADI. The CDR3 region is CASSERTLGSEAFF. In DNA form, the CDR3 reads TGCGCCAGCAGTGAACGGACTTTGGGTTCTGAAGCTTTCTTT.

The chain joins TRBV27 to TRBJ2-7; possible D gene TRBD2, 6 bases. Trimming took 3 bases from V and 0 from J, leaving 9 bases between them. Germline CDR1 reads MNHEY; CDR2 reads SMNVEV (reference sequence). The CDR3 totals 14 residues. For the CDR3, the DNA is TGTGCCAGCAGTTTGGGCGGGACCTCCTACGAGCAGTACTTC. Protein product: CASSLGGTSYEQYF.

The chain has TRBV7-8 and TRBJ2-7, with a tentative D call TRBD1 (5 bases). The CDR3 is 14 amino acids. V was trimmed by 2 bases and J by 0 bases, leaving 8 bases between them. Germline CDR1 reads SGHVS; CDR2 reads FQNEAQ. The CDR3 spells CASSLQGNSYEQYF. The CDR3 DNA sequence: TGTGCCAGCAGCTTACAGGGAAACTCCTACGAGCAGTACTTC.

This rearrangement joins TRBV9 to TRBJ2-5; TRBD1 matches at 7 bases. The better agreement between TRBJ2-7 and the DNA end casts doubt on the J call. Germline CDR1 SGDLS, CDR2 YYNGEE. This CDR3 has 14 residues. The CDR3 DNA reads as TGTGCCAGCAGCGTGGGACAGTCCCCCTACGAGCAGTACTTC. Protein sequence: CASSVGQSPYEQYF.

The V call is TRBV5-1, the J call TRBJ1-5; D might be TRBD1 (5 bases). There are 17 residues in the CDR3. Germline assignment: CDR1 SGHRS and CDR2 YFSETQ. Trimming left V 0 bases short and J 13 bases short, with 26 bases between. The CDR3 DNA reads as TGCGCCAGCAGCTTGGGTTCAGCGGGGCGGCAGATAGCCGAACAGCATTTT. It encodes CASSLGSAGRQIAEQHF.

The chain joins TRBV6-6 to TRBJ2-3; 9 bases match TRBD1. Germline V gene lookup returns CDR1 MNHNY and CDR2 SVGAGI (reference sequence). The CDR3 is 16 residues long. V shed 2 bases and J 5 bases; nucleotides not matched to a gene: 8. CDR3 sequence (DNA): TGTGCCAGCAGTTACCTATGGACAGGGGAGGGAGATACGCAGTATTTT. It yields the protein CASSYLWTGEGDTQYF.

This clone was found a few times. This chain uses TRBV7-9 with TRBJ2-3, with a tentative D call TRBD2 (6 bases). The germline V gene has CDR1 SEHNR and CDR2 FQNEAQ (reference sequence). This CDR3 has 16 residues. With 6 bases removed from V and 2 bases from J, the gap between germline ends came to 18 bases. As DNA, the CDR3 is TGTGCCAGCAGACCCCTATTGCGGGAACACACAGATACGCAGTATTTT. The encoded protein is CASRPLLREHTDTQYF.

This clone was observed a single time. This sequence joins TRBV28 and TRBJ1-5; D gene unclear. The V gene's germline CDR1 is MDHEN and CDR2 SYDVKM. The CDR3 consists of 14 residues. V gave up 10 bases and J gave up 2 bases, with 15 bases separating them. In DNA, the CDR3 is TGTGCCACCTCTCGCCTGTCAGGCAATCAGCCCCAGCATTTT. It is translated as CATSRLSGNQPQHF.

This clone showed up just a few times. V gene TRBV7-2 combines with J gene TRBJ1-2; 8 nucleotides agree with TRBD1. Germline V gene lookup returns CDR1 SGHTA and CDR2 FQGNSA. This CDR3 spans 16 amino acids. V shed 5 bases and J 4 bases; nucleotides not matched to a gene: 12. The CDR3 loop reads CASSRSTQQGGYGYTF. Here the CDR3 DNA reads TGTGCCAGCAGCCGATCTACCCAACAGGGGGGCTATGGCTACACCTTC.

The gene calls are TRBV4-1 and TRBJ2-3; D is perhaps TRBD1 (6 bases). The CDR3 runs to 14 residues. Trimming cost V 1 base and J 6 bases, with 11 bases left between them. Germline-derived CDR1 and CDR2 are MGHRA and YSYEKL. The CDR3 DNA reads TGCGCCAGCAGCCAAGTTTGGGGGCGGGATACGCAGTATTTT. This gives the protein CASSQVWGRDTQYF.

The chain has TRBV7-2 and TRBJ2-1, with TRBD2 as a possible D gene (6 bases). Trimming shortened V by 4 bases and J by 0 bases, and 10 bases separated the two germline ends. This CDR3 is 15 amino acids long. Germline CDR1 and CDR2: SGHTA and FQGNSA. CDR3: CASSSDGSSYNEQFF. Here the CDR3 DNA reads TGTGCCAGCAGCTCGGACGGGAGCTCCTACAATGAGCAGTTCTTC. Using reference TRBV7-2 and TRBJ2-1 for the parts outside the CDR3, the full variable domain is GAGVSQSPSNKVTEKGKDVELRCDPISGHTALYWYRQSLGQGLEFLIYFQGNSAPDKSGLPSDRFSAERTGGSVSTLTIQRTQQEDSAVYLCASSSDGSSYNEQFFGPGTRLTVL.

The gene calls are TRBV5-1 and TRBJ1-1, with D unresolved. The CDR3 is 13 residues long. Germline-derived CDR1 and CDR2 are SGHRS and YFSETQ. V lost 4 bases to trimming and J lost 4 bases, with 11 bases between them. The DNA for the CDR3 is TGCGCCAGCAGCGCGGAGTGGAGCACTGAAGCTTTCTTT. This translates into CASSAEWSTEAFF. The full variable domain, rest sourced from reference TRBV5-1 and TRBJ1-1, is KAGVTQTPRYLIKTRGQQVTLSCSPISGHRSVSWYQQTPGQGLQFLFEYFSETQRNKGNFPGRFSGRQFSNSRSEMNVSTLELGDSALYLCASSAEWSTEAFFGQGTRLTVV.

This clone was observed a handful of times. The chain has TRBV4-3 and TRBJ2-7, with 7 bases lining up with TRBD1. The CDR3 is made up of 15 amino acids. Germline CDR1 and CDR2: LGHNA and YSLEER. Losses at the gene ends were 1 base for V and 2 bases for J; bases not matched to a gene: 5. DNA of the CDR3: TGCGCCAGCAGCCAAGCCGGGACAGCTGCCTACGAGCAGTACTTC. It yields the protein CASSQAGTAAYEQYF.